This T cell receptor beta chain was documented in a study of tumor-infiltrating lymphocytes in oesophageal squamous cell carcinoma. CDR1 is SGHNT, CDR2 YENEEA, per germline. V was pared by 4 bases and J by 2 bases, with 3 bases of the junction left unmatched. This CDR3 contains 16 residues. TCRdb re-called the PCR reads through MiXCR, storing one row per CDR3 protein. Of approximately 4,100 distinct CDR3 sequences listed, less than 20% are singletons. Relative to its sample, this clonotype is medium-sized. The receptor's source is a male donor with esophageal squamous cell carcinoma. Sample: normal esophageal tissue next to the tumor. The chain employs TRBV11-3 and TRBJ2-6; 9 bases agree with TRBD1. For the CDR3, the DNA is TGTGCCAGCAGCTCCAGACAGGGGGCTGGGGCCAACGTCCTGACTTTC. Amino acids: CASSSRQGAGANVLTF. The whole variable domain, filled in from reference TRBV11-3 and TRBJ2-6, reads EAGVVQSPRYKIIEKKQPVAFWCNPISGHNTLYWYLQNLGQGPELLIRYENEEAVDDSQLPKDRFSAERLKGVDSTLKIQPAELGDSAVYLCASSSRQGAGANVLTFGAGSRLTVL.